The rows below give T cell receptor beta chains drawn from one sample of a study of T cell repertoires in cytomegalovirus infection. TCRdb used MiXCR to reprocess the reads, holding one entry per CDR3 protein. This repertoire shows some 120,000 distinct CDR3 sequences, approximately 30% found once; its top ten account for about 53%. No antigens are known for them. The input for sequencing was CD8+ T cells from cultured PBMCs, taken from culture after CMV antigen stimulation. The source is a human donor in good health (CMV status not recorded). Some clones in this sample may be carry-over from other donors' samples. CDR3s include the opening cysteine and the closing phenylalanine or tryptophan. A D gene is named only where the DNA matches it firmly. Clone size is shown for a subset of rows, as once, few, many or a class of expanded clone.

CDR3: CASSPPGLVGNEQFF
DNA: TGTGCCAGCAGCCCCCCCGGGTTGGTGGGCAATGAGCAGTTCTTC
J: TRBJ2-1
V: TRBV12-3/TRBV12-4
D: -
size: -

CDR3: CASSLRRTAPTDTQYF
DNA: TGTGCCAGCAGCTTAAGGCGGACCGCCCCCACAGATACGCAGTATTTT
J: TRBJ2-3
V: TRBV7-3
D: -
size: many

CDR3: CASSGAPGLAEKQFF
DNA: TGTGCCAGCAGTGGGGCCCCAGGACTAGCGGAGAAGCAGTTCTTC
J: TRBJ2-1
V: TRBV7-6
D: TRBD2
size: once

CDR3: CASSLTGAGQPQHF
DNA: TGTGCCAGCAGCCTTACAGGGGCCGGTCAGCCCCAGCATTTT
J: TRBJ1-5
V: TRBV6-2/TRBV6-3
D: TRBD1
size: -

CDR3: CASSYSVPQARLYTQYF
DNA: TGTGCCAGCAGTTACTCGGTGCCCCAGGCCCGCTTATATACGCAGTATTTT
J: TRBJ2-3
V: TRBV6-6
D: -
size: few

CDR3: CASSPTIPGFDEQFF
DNA: TGTGCCAGCTCACCTACCATCCCGGGATTTGATGAGCAGTTCTTC
J: TRBJ2-1
V: TRBV18
D: -
size: -

CDR3: CASSYSGLAVSYNEQFF
DNA: TGTGCCAGCAGTTACTCCGGACTAGCGGTCTCCTACAATGAGCAGTTCTTC
J: TRBJ2-1
V: TRBV6-6
D: TRBD2
size: few

CDR3: CASSGGGAYEQYF
DNA: TGTGCCAGCAGTGGAGGGGGGGCCTACGAGCAGTACTTC
J: TRBJ2-7
V: TRBV12-3/TRBV12-4
D: -
size: -

CDR3: CASSLGFQGTYEQYF
DNA: TGTGCCAGCAGCTTAGGCTTCCAAGGGACCTACGAGCAGTACTTC
J: TRBJ2-7
V: TRBV7-8
D: -
size: many

CDR3: CASSGIAGGRTTNTGELFF
DNA: TGTGCCAGCAGCGGAATAGCGGGGGGCCGCACTACGAACACCGGGGAGCTGTTTTTT
J: TRBJ2-2
V: TRBV12-3/TRBV12-4
D: TRBD2
size: -

CDR3: CASSLGTGELGEQFF
DNA: TGTGCCAGCAGCTTGGGGACAGGGGAGTTAGGTGAGCAGTTCTTC
J: TRBJ2-1
V: TRBV7-9
D: TRBD1
size: -

CDR3: CAISETHTRPNGGDSGNTIYF
DNA: TGTGCCATCAGTGAGACCCATACAAGACCCAACGGCGGGGACTCTGGAAACACCATATATTTT
J: TRBJ1-3
V: TRBV10-3
D: -
size: -

CDR3: CASSYGRVTEAFF
DNA: TGTGCCAGCAGTTACGGGAGGGTCACTGAAGCTTTCTTT
J: TRBJ1-1
V: TRBV6-5
D: -
size: few

CDR3: CASSLRPLGGSSTDTQYF
DNA: TGTGCCAGCAGCTTAAGGCCGCTTGGGGGGTCTAGCACAGATACGCAGTATTTT
J: TRBJ2-3
V: TRBV7-3
D: -
size: -

CDR3: CASSEDRGQPYEQYF
DNA: TGTGCCAGCAGTGAGGACAGGGGGCAACCCTACGAGCAGTACTTC
J: TRBJ2-7
V: TRBV7-6
D: TRBD1
size: -

CDR3: CASGFQQGASYNEQFF
DNA: TGTGCTAGTGGTTTTCAACAGGGGGCGTCCTACAATGAGCAGTTCTTC
J: TRBJ2-1
V: TRBV12-5
D: TRBD1
size: few

CDR3: CASSPFDTQSTDTQYF
DNA: TGTGCCAGTAGTCCCTTCGACACGCAGAGCACAGATACGCAGTATTTT
J: TRBJ2-3
V: TRBV19
D: -
size: -

CDR3: CAISDLVQGAGTQYF
DNA: TGTGCCATCAGTGACCTCGTGCAGGGGGCAGGTACGCAGTATTTT
J: TRBJ2-3
V: TRBV10-3
D: TRBD1
size: -

CDR3: CASSPDRDRYGYTF
DNA: TGCGCCAGCAGCCCGGACAGGGATAGGTATGGCTACACCTTC
J: TRBJ1-2
V: TRBV4-1
D: TRBD1
size: -

CDR3: CASSFHGKPPPTGELFF
DNA: TGTGCCAGCAGCTTCCATGGGAAGCCGCCCCCAACCGGGGAGCTGTTTTTT
J: TRBJ2-2
V: TRBV5-6
D: -
size: -

CDR3: CASSLFFDISTDTQYF
DNA: TGTGCCAGCAGCTTGTTCTTTGATATCAGCACAGATACGCAGTATTTT
J: TRBJ2-3
V: TRBV7-2
D: -
size: -

CDR3: CASSTQGATDTQYF
DNA: TGTGCCAGCAGTACTCAGGGGGCCACAGATACGCAGTATTTT
J: TRBJ2-3
V: TRBV7-8
D: TRBD1
size: few

CDR3: CAISDRGRSYNSPLHF
DNA: TGTGCCATCAGTGATCGGGGGAGATCCTATAATTCACCCCTCCACTTT
J: TRBJ1-6
V: TRBV10-3
D: -
size: many

CDR3: CASSQIRQGAYNSPLHF
DNA: TGTGCCAGCAGCCAGATCCGACAGGGGGCTTATAATTCACCCCTCCACTTT
J: TRBJ1-6
V: TRBV3-1
D: TRBD1
size: few

CDR3: CASSLGVDSSYNEQFF
DNA: TGTGCCAGCAGCTTAGGTGTCGACAGCTCCTACAATGAGCAGTTCTTC
J: TRBJ2-1
V: TRBV11-2
D: -
size: -